A single sample gave rise to the 10 T cell receptor beta chains below, sequenced in a study of T cells in Graves' hyperthyroidism and ophthalmopathy. The TCR beta CDR3 regions underwent amplification using RNA transcripts as the source. During a first-round RT-PCR of the TCR CDR3, the HTBI primer set was used. One entry per CDR3 protein, called by TCRdb with MiXCR from the multiplex PCR reads. This sample has fewer than 450,000 distinct CDR3 sequences; roughly 18% occur once, and the top ten carry 35% to 45%. Sequenced material: blood. The receptors originated from a man younger than 35 with Graves' ophthalmopathy.

This clonotype was seen ten or more times. V is TRBV27 and J is TRBJ2-5; D remains ambiguous. V was pared by 5 bases and J by 7 bases, with 11 bases between. The CDR3 length is 12 residues. The germline V gene encodes CDR1 MNHEY and CDR2 SMNVEV (reference sequence). The CDR3 reads CASSTYRGTQYF. In DNA form, the CDR3 reads TGTGCCAGCAGTACCTACCGAGGGACCCAGTACTTC.

This clonotype was observed at least ten times. This chain joins TRBV4-1 and TRBJ2-1, with 14 positions matching TRBD2. CDR1 MGHRA and CDR2 YSYEKL come from the germline V gene. V lost 3 bases to trimming and J lost 3 bases; unmatched junction nucleotides: 4. This CDR3 is built from 17 residues. CDR3: CASSQGLAGALYNEQFF. The CDR3 coding sequence is TGCGCCAGCAGCCAGGGACTAGCGGGGGCCCTCTACAATGAGCAGTTCTTC.

As concerns this clonotype: A much larger clone is a single base away; this may be a read error. This chain uses TRBV6-5 with TRBJ1-1; D is unclear. Germline CDR1 reads MNHEY; CDR2 reads SVGAGI. The CDR3 spans 13 residues. The CDR3 nucleotides read TGTGTCAGCAGTTACCCCCAAGGGTCGGAAGCTTTCTTT. Amino acid sequence: CVSSYPQGSEAFF.

This clonotype was recorded at least ten times. The J gene is TRBJ2-5, the V gene TRBV11-2, with D unclear. The CDR3 is 13 residues long. Looked up from germline, CDR1 is SGHAT and CDR2 is FQNNGV. V was pared by 5 bases and J by 4 bases, with 11 bases between. CDR3 protein: CASSPRSLETQYF. As DNA, the CDR3 is TGTGCCAGCAGCCCACGTTCGTTAGAGACCCAGTACTTC.

This clonotype showed up just a few times. This chain joins TRBV5-8 and TRBJ1-1; D not certain. The CDR3 runs 12 residues. V shed 1 base and J shed 4 bases, with 5 bases lying between them. Germline assignment: CDR1 SGHTS and CDR2 YDEGEE. The CDR3 protein is CASSLFPTEAFF. Written as DNA, the CDR3 is TGTGCCAGCAGCTTGTTCCCCACTGAAGCTTTCTTT.

To note about this clonotype: Mismatch with germline at one junction end may stem from a read error. The rearrangement uses TRBV6-1 and TRBJ1-1, with no clear D. Germline loops: CDR1 MNHNS, CDR2 SASEGT. There are 14 residues in the CDR3. The CDR3, as DNA: TGTGCCAGTCTAAACACTGCGATGAACACTGGAGCTTTCTTT. This translates into CASLNTAMNTGAFF.

There are a few counts of this clonotype. The chain links TRBV18 to TRBJ2-2, with D possibly being TRBD2 (5 bases). CDR1 KGHSH and CDR2 LQKENI come from the germline V gene. The CDR3 totals 13 residues. V was trimmed by 10 bases and J by 4 bases, leaving 13 bases between them. Written as DNA, the CDR3 is TGTGCCACCCCCGGGGTCGGCACCGGGGAGCTGTTTTTT. It yields the protein CATPGVGTGELFF.

This chain links TRBV20-1 with TRBJ1-2; 7 bases are shared with TRBD1. Trimming at V came to 3 bases and at J to 8 bases, leaving 6 bases not matched to a gene. Germline CDR1 DFQATT, CDR2 SNEGSKA (reference sequence). CDR3 length equals 12 residues. CDR3 nucleotides: TGCAGTGCTAGCCCAGGGGGGAACGGCTACACCTTC. The encoded protein is CSASPGGNGYTF.

This clonotype was observed a few times. This rearrangement joins TRBV6-1 to TRBJ1-1, with a tentative D call TRBD1 (6 bases). The CDR3 spans 15 residues. CDR1 and CDR2 from the germline V gene are MNHNS and SASEGT. With 5 bases removed from V and 6 bases from J, the gap between germline ends came to 19 bases. The CDR3 region has the DNA TGTGCCAGCAGTAAATATACAGGACAGAGGTCTGAAGCTTTCTTT. This codes for CASSKYTGQRSEAFF.

This clonotype was recorded many times. The V gene is TRBV28, the J gene TRBJ2-4; tentatively, D is TRBD1 or TRBD2 (7 bases each). The CDR3 contains 16 residues. Germline lookup yields CDR1 MDHEN and CDR2 SYDVKM. V was trimmed by 2 bases and J by 3 bases, leaving 14 bases between them. The CDR3 nucleotides read TGTGCCAGCAGTTTAGTTTCAGGGGGGGTCAAAAACATTCAGTACTTC. Its protein is CASSLVSGGVKNIQYF.